The TCR beta chain described here comes from a study of graft-versus-host responses after intestinal transplantation. Study-wide results and caveats: Graft-versus-host to host-versus-graft clonal ratios in allografts were high in patients with graft-donor T cell macrochimerism.

The protocol was immunoSEQ multiplex PCR, while the TCRdb copy is restricted to in-frame clones and leaves out a portion. The sample records just under 65,000 clones, roughly 90% being singletons. The CDR3 has 13 amino acids. The germline V gene has CDR1 SEHNR and CDR2 FQNEAQ (reference sequence). After removal of 4 bases from V and 6 bases from J, the junction contained 3 bases not matched to a gene. For this clone: The antigen is not known.

The genes are TRBV7-9 and TRBJ1-2, with 9 bases identical to TRBD1. Sequenced here: unstimulated CD8+ T cells sorted from spleen or lymph node cells, sampled before transplant. The origin of this receptor is a human donor who was the organ donor for an intestinal transplant. The CDR3 spells CASSSGQGDGYTF. The DNA of the CDR3 is TGTGCCAGCAGCTCGGGACAGGGTGATGGCTACACCTTC.